The source of this T cell receptor beta chain is a study of T cell responses to AZD1222 COVID-19 vaccine. The protocol was immunoSEQ multiplex PCR, while the TCRdb copy is restricted to in-frame clones and leaves out a portion. Of 150,000 to 200,000 clones in the sample, 80% to 90% were seen once. General study points: At baseline, seropositivity was found in only 5 to 7 AZD1222 recipients. After two AZD1222 doses, spike-specific TCR breadth and depth rose versus day 0. Unmutated variant regions are reportedly targeted by nearly half of spike-specific TCRs.

About this clone: Antigen unknown.

Sequenced material: peripheral blood, taken on day 0 of AZD1222 vaccination. The receptor comes from an adult in good health.

The DNA for the CDR3 is TGTGCCAGCAGTTTATCTGGACACCGCTACGAGCAGTACTTC. This encodes CASSLSGHRYEQYF. The chain links TRBV28 to TRBJ2-7; maybe TRBD1 (5 bases). V was cut by 1 base and J by 3 bases, with 10 bases left in between. The CDR3 consists of 14 residues. Germline V lookup: CDR1 MDHEN, CDR2 SYDVKM. Combining the CDR3 with reference TRBV28 and TRBJ2-7 gives the whole variable domain DVKVTQSSRYLVKRTGEKVFLECVQDMDHENMFWYRQDPGLGLRLIYFSYDVKMKEKGDIPEGYSVSREKKERFSLILESASTNQTSMYLCASSLSGHRYEQYFGPGTRLTVT.